This T cell receptor (beta chain) was obtained from a study of tumor-infiltrating lymphocytes in oesophageal squamous cell carcinoma (dated by TCRdb to the mid-2010s). In the case of this clonotype: This clone's antigen is unknown. Per-base quality was not reported, and no clone a single base away is much larger than it.

As encoded in the germline V gene, CDR1 is ENHRY while CDR2 is SYGVKD. The CDR3 covers 12 residues, taking in both the cysteine and the phenylalanine. Only the CDR3 DNA stays, 36 bases, in frame from base 1. Libraries were made using PCR. The data were produced on an Illumina HiSeq 2000. Using fastp trimming at Q25 and MiXCR clonotype assembly, TCRdb reanalyzed the public sequencing data and kept in-frame beta chains. Rows merge per CDR3 protein into single entries with the most common DNA and genes. This sample has 10,000 to 15,000 distinct CDR3 sequences in its table, and approximately 60% of those were observed once. About 32% of the sample goes to the ten largest clones.

The TCR was taken from a female donor with esophageal squamous cell carcinoma. This chain joins TRBV10-3 to TRBJ2-3; the D gene identity is not certain. The J call may not be correct, given that the DNA end is closer to TRBJ2-1. Sequencing used esophageal tumor tissue. The DNA is as follows: TGTGCCATCAGTGACAAGAATCCGGAGCAGTTCTTC. Its protein is CAISDKNPEQFF.